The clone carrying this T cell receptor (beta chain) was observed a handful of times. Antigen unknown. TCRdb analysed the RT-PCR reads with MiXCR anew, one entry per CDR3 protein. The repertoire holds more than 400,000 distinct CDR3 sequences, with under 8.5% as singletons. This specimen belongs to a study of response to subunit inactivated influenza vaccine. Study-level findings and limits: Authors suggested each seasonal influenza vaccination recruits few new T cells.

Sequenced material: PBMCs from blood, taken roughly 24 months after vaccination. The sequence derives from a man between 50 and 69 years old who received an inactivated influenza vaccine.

CDR3 sequence: CASSYPRTSRPQHF. CDR3 nucleotide sequence: TGTGCCAGCAGTTACCCGAGGACCTCACGGCCCCAGCATTTT. The chain has TRBV6-2 or TRBV6-3 and TRBJ1-5; no clear D. The V and J ends lost 2 bases and 9 bases respectively, with 14 bases between them. Germline V gene data show CDR1 as MNHEY and CDR2 as SVGEGT. The length of the CDR3 is 14 residues.